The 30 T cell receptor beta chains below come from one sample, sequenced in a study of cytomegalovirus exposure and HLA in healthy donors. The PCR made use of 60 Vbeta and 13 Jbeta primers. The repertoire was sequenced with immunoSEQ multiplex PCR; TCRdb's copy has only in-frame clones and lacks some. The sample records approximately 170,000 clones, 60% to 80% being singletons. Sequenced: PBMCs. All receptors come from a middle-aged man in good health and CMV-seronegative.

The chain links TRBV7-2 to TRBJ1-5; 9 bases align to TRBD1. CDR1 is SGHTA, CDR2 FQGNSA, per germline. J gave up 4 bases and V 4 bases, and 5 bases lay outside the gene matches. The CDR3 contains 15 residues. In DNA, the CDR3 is TGTGCCAGCAGCTCCCAGACAGGGGGGAATCAGCCCCAGCATTTT. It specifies CASSSQTGGNQPQHF.

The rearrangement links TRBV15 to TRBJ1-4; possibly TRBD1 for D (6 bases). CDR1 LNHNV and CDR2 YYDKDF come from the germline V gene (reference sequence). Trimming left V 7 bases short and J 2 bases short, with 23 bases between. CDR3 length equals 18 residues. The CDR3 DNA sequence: TGTGCCACCAACCCACCCGGGGCAGGGGCCTTTACTAATGAAAAACTGTTTTTT. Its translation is CATNPPGAGAFTNEKLFF.

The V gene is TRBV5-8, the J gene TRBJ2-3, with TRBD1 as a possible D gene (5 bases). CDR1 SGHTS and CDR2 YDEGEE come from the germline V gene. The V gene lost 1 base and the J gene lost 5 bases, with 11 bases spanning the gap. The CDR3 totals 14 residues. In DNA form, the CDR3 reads TGTGCCAGCAGCTTGCAGGGTGGCGAAGATACGCAGTATTTT. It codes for CASSLQGGEDTQYF.

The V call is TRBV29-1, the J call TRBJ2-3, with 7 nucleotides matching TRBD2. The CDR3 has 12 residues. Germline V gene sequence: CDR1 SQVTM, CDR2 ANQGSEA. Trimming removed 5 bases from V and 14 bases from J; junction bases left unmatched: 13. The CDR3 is CSVREGDYVVYF. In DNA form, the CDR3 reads TGCAGCGTTCGGGAAGGGGACTACGTCGTGTATTTT.

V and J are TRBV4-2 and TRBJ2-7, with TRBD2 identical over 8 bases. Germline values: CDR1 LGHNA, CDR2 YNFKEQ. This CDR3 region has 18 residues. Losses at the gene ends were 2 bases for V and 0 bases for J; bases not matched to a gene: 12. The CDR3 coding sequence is TGTGCCAGCAGCCAATGGGAGTCGAGCGGGAGTGTCTCCTACGAGCAGTACTTC. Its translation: CASSQWESSGSVSYEQYF.

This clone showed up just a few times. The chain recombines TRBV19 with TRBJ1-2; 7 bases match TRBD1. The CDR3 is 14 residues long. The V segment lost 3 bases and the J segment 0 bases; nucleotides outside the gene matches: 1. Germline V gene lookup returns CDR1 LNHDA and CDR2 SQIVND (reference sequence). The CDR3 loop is CASSITGANYGYTF. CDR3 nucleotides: TGTGCCAGTAGTATCACAGGGGCTAACTATGGCTACACCTTC.

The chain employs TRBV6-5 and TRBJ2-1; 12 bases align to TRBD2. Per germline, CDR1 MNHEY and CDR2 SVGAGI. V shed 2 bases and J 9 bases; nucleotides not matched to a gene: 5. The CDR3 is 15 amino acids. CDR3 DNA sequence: TGTGCCAGCAGTTACGTCGCTAGCGGGGGGGGTGAGCAGTTCTTC. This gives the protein CASSYVASGGGEQFF.

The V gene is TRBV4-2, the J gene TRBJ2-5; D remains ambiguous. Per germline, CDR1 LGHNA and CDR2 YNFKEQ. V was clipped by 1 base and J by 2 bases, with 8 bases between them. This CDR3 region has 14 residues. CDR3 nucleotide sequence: TGTGCCAGCAGCCAAGGCGGAGATCAAGAGACCCAGTACTTC. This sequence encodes CASSQGGDQETQYF.

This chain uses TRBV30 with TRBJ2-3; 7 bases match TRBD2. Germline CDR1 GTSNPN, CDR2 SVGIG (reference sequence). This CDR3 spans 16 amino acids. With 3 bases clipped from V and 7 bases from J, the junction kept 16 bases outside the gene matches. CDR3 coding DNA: TGTGCCTGGAGCGAGTTCCGGGGGGTGACACAGAATACGCAGTATTTT. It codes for CAWSEFRGVTQNTQYF. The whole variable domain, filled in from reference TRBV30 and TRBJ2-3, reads SQTIHQWPATLVQPVGSPLSLECTVEGTSNPNLYWYRQAAGRGLQLLFYSVGIGQISSEVPQNLSASRPQDRQFILSSKKLLLSDSGFYLCAWSEFRGVTQNTQYFGPGTRLTVL.

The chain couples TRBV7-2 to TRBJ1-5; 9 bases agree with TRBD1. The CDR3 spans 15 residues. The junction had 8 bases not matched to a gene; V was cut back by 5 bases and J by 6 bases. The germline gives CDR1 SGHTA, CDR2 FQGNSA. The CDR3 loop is CASSPGTGFGQPQHF. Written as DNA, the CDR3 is TGTGCCAGCAGCCCAGGGACAGGGTTTGGTCAGCCCCAGCATTTT.

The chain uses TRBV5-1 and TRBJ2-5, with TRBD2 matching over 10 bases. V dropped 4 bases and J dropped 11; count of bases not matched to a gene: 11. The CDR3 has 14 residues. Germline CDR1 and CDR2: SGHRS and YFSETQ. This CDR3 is CASSGTGLAYEQYF. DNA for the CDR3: TGCGCCAGCAGCGGCACGGGACTAGCGTATGAGCAGTACTTC. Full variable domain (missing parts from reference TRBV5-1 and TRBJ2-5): KAGVTQTPRYLIKTRGQQVTLSCSPISGHRSVSWYQQTPGQGLQFLFEYFSETQRNKGNFPGRFSGRQFSNSRSEMNVSTLELGDSALYLCASSGTGLAYEQYFGPGTRLLVL.

CDR3 amino acids: CASRGLVTDTQYF. CDR3 nucleotide sequence: TGTGCCAGCAGAGGACTGGTCACAGATACGCAGTATTTT. J is TRBJ2-3 and V is TRBV7-9, with D possibly being TRBD2 (5 bases). Trimming removed 6 bases at V and 2 bases at J, with 9 bases between. This CDR3 has 13 residues. In germline, CDR1 is SEHNR, CDR2 FQNEAQ (reference sequence).

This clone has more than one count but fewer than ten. CDR3 bases: TGTGCCAGCAGTTTAGTGAAAGGGGGCGGGGGAAACACCATATATTTT. Amino acid sequence: CASSLVKGGGGNTIYF. This chain links TRBV28 with TRBJ1-3, with 7 bases lining up with TRBD1. The CDR3 runs 16 residues. CDR1 is MDHEN and CDR2 is SYDVKM in the germline V gene. With 2 bases clipped from V and 4 bases from J, the junction kept 8 bases outside the gene matches.

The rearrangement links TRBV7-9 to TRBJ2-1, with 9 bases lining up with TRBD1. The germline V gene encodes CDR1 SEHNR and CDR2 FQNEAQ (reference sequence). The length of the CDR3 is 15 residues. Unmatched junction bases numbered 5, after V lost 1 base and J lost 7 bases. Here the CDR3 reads CASSLVRTGANEQFF. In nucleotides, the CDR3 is TGTGCCAGCAGCTTAGTCAGGACAGGGGCGAATGAGCAGTTCTTC.

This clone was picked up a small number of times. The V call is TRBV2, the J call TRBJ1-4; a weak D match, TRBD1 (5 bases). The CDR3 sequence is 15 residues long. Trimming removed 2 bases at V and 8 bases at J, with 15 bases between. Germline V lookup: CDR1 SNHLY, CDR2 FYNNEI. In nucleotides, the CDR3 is TGTGCCAGCAGTGAATTTAAGGGGCTTGCGGAAAAACTGTTTTTT. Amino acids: CASSEFKGLAEKLFF. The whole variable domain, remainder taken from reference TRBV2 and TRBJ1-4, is EPEVTQTPSHQVTQMGQEVILRCVPISNHLYFYWYRQILGQKVEFLVSFYNNEISEKSEIFDDQFSVERPDGSNFTLKIRSTKLEDSAMYFCASSEFKGLAEKLFFGSGTQLSVL.

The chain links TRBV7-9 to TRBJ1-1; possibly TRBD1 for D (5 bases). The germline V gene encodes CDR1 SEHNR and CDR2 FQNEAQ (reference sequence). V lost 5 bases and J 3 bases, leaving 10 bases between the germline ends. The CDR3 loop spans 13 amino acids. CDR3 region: CASSHGGDTEAFF. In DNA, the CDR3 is TGTGCCAGCAGCCACGGGGGAGACACTGAAGCTTTCTTT.

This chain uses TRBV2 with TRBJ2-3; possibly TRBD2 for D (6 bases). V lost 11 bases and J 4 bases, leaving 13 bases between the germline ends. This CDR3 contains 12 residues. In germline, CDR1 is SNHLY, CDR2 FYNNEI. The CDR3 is CAGYGTSDTQYF. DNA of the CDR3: TGTGCCGGCTATGGGACTTCAGATACGCAGTATTTT.

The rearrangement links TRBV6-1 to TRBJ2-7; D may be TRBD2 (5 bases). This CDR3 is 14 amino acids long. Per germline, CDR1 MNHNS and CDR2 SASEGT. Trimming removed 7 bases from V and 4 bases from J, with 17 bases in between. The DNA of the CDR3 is TGTGCCAGCACCCTAGCCCGCATAAGTTACGAGCAGTACTTC. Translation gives CASTLARISYEQYF.

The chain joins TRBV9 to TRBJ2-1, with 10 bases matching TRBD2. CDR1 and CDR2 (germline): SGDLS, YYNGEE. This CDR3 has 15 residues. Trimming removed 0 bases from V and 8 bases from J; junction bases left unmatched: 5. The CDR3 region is CASSVVSSGSDEQFF. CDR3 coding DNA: TGTGCCAGCAGCGTAGTATCTAGCGGGAGCGATGAGCAGTTCTTC.

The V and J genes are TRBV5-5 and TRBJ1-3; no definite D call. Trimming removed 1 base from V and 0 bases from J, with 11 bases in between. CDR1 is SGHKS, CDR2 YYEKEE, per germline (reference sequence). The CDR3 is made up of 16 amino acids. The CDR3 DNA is TGTGCCAGCAGCTTGTCTCTCGCCTACTCTGGAAACACCATATATTTT. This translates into CASSLSLAYSGNTIYF.

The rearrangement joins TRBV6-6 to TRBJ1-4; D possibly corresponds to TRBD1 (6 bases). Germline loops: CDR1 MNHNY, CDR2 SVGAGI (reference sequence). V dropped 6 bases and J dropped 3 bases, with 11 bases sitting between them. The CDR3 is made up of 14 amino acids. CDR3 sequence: CASRLGQSNEKLFF. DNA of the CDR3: TGTGCCAGCAGATTAGGACAGTCTAATGAAAAACTGTTTTTT.

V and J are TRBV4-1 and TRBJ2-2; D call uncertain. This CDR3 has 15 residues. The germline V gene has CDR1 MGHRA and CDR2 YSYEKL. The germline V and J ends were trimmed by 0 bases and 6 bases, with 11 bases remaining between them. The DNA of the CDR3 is TGCGCCAGCAGCCAAGAAGGAAGGAGCGCCGGGGAGCTGTTTTTT. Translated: CASSQEGRSAGELFF.

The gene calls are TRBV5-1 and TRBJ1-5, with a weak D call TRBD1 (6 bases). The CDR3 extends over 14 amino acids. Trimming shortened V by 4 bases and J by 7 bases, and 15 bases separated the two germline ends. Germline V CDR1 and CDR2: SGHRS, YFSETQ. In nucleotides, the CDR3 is TGCGCCAGCAGCCCTCAGGGGTCGGGGCAGCCCCAGCATTTT. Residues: CASSPQGSGQPQHF.

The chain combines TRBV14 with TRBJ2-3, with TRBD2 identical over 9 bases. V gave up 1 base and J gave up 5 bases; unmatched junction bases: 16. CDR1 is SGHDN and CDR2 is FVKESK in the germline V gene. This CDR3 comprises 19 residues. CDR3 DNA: TGTGCCAGCAGCCAAGCTCTGGCTAGCGGGGAGTCTCTTAGAGATACGCAGTATTTT. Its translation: CASSQALASGESLRDTQYF.

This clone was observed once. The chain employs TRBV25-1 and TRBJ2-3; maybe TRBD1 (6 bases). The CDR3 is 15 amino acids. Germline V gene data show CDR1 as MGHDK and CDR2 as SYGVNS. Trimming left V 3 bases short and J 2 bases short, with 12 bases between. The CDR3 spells CASSDPRGATDTQYF. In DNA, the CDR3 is TGTGCCAGCAGTGACCCCAGGGGTGCCACAGATACGCAGTATTTT.

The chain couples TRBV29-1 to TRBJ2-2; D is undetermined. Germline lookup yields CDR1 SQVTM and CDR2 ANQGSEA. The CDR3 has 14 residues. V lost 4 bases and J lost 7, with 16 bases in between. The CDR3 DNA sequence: TGCAGCGTTGGGAGAGCTATAATGGGCGGGGAGCTGTTTTTT. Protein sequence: CSVGRAIMGGELFF.

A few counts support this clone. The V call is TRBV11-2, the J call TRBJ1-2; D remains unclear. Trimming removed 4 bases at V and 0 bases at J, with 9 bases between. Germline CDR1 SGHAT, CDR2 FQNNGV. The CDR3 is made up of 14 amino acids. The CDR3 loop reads CASSSLRSNYGYTF. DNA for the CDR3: TGTGCCAGCAGCTCGCTGAGGTCTAACTATGGCTACACCTTC.

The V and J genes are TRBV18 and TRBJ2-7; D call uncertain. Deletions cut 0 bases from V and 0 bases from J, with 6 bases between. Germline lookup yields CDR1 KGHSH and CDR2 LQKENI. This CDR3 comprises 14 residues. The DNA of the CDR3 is TGTGCCAGCTCACCACCATTCCTCTCCTACGAGCAGTACTTC. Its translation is CASSPPFLSYEQYF.

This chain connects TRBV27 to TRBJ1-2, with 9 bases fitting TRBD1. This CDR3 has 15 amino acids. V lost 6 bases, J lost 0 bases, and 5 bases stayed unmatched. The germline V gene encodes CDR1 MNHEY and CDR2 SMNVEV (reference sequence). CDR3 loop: CASSSTGGANYGYTF. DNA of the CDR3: TGTGCCAGCAGCAGTACAGGGGGCGCTAACTATGGCTACACCTTC.

The CDR3, as DNA: TGTGCCAGCAGCCTCGGACAGGGGGCTAACCTCCCTTATGGCTACACCTTC. Translated, it gives CASSLGQGANLPYGYTF. The chain joins TRBV5-8 to TRBJ1-2; 11 nucleotides agree with TRBD1. J gave up 5 bases and V 4 bases, and 13 bases lay outside the gene matches. CDR1 SGHTS and CDR2 YDEGEE come from the germline V gene. The CDR3 consists of 17 residues.